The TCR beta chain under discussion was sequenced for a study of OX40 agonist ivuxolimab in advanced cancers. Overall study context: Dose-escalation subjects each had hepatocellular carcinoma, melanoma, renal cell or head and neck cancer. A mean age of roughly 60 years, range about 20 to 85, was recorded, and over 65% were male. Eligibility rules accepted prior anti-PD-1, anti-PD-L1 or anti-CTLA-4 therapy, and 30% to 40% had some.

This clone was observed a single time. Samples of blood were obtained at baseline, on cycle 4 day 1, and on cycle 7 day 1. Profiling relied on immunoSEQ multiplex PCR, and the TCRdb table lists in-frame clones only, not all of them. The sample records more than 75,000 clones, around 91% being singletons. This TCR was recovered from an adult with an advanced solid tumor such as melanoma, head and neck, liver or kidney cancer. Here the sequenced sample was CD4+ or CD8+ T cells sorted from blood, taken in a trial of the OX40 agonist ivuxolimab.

The CDR3 bases are TGTGCCAGCAGCTTGGATTCGGGGTATGAGCAGTTCTTC. It yields the protein CASSLDSGYEQFF. The chain has TRBV5-6 and TRBJ2-1; TRBD2 is a possible D gene (5 bases). The CDR3 covers 13 residues. The germline V gene encodes CDR1 SGHDT and CDR2 YYEEEE. V was cut by 0 bases and J by 8 bases, with 9 bases left in between.